A single sample is the source of the 11 T cell receptor beta chains below, sequenced in a study of control samples from healthy donors and cancer patients. Method: immunoSEQ multiplex PCR; TCRdb's copy keeps in-frame clones and lacks some. The sample includes approximately 89,000 clones, approximately 87% seen only once; the top ten take around 2.1%. Sequencing input: blood. The receptors come from a middle-aged woman in good health.

V is TRBV6-5 and J is TRBJ1-4, with no clear D. The V gene's germline CDR1 is MNHEY and CDR2 SVGAGI. With 0 bases removed from V and 8 bases from J, the gap between germline ends came to 10 bases. This CDR3 has 14 amino acids. Here the CDR3 reads CASSYSPWGEKLFF. The CDR3 bases are TGTGCCAGCAGTTACTCCCCTTGGGGAGAAAAACTGTTTTTT.

The chain couples TRBV15 to TRBJ2-3, with 8 bases matching TRBD2. The CDR3 runs to 17 residues. J gave up 3 bases and V 0 bases, and 8 bases lay outside the gene matches. Looked up from germline, CDR1 is LNHNV and CDR2 is YYDKDF (reference sequence). CDR3 DNA: TGTGCCACCAGCAGAGATTGGGCGGGGGGCATAACAGATACGCAGTATTTT. This codes for CATSRDWAGGITDTQYF.

The chain is built from TRBV27 and TRBJ2-3, with 10 bases matching TRBD2. The CDR3 is 14 residues long. CDR1 and CDR2 (germline): MNHEY, SMNVEV (reference sequence). V was clipped by 4 bases and J by 5 bases; unmatched bases: 3. In DNA form, the CDR3 reads TGTGCCAGCAGTTATCTAGCGGGGGAAGATACGCAGTATTTT. Translated, it gives CASSYLAGEDTQYF.

In this sample, this clone turned up a few times. V gene TRBV6-6 combines with J gene TRBJ1-6; D unclear. CDR1 is MNHNY and CDR2 is SVGAGI in the germline V gene (reference sequence). The CDR3 totals 12 residues. V was clipped by 11 bases and J by 7 bases, with 12 bases between them. As DNA, the CDR3 is TGTGCCCACGGGCGAGGGAATTCACCCCTCCACTTT. Translated, it gives CAHGRGNSPLHF.

J is TRBJ1-2 and V is TRBV25-1; no reliable D call. CDR1 is MGHDK and CDR2 is SYGVNS in the germline V gene. The CDR3 covers 13 residues. V gave up 3 bases and J gave up 7 bases, with 12 bases separating them. CDR3 nucleotides: TGTGCCAGCAGTGACAGAAAGATGGCTGGCTACACCTTC. Amino acids: CASSDRKMAGYTF.

The chain combines TRBV6-5 with TRBJ1-2; D unresolved. The V end was cut by 3 bases, the J end by 8 bases, with 13 bases between. The CDR3 length is 13 residues. Per germline, CDR1 MNHEY and CDR2 SVGAGI. The CDR3 DNA reads TGTGCCAGCAGTTATAGACCTGTCGGGGGCTACACCTTC. Its translation is CASSYRPVGGYTF.

V gene TRBV27 combines with J gene TRBJ1-1; D unresolved. V was clipped by 5 bases and J by 6 bases, with 13 bases between them. CDR1 is MNHEY, CDR2 SMNVEV, per germline (reference sequence). This CDR3 contains 13 residues. The CDR3 DNA reads as TGTGCCAGCAGTACGAACACGGGCGCTGAAGCTTTCTTT. Its protein is CASSTNTGAEAFF.

This sequence joins TRBV5-4 and TRBJ1-4; D perhaps matches TRBD1 (5 bases). Germline assignment: CDR1 SGHNT and CDR2 YYREEE (reference sequence). CDR3 length: 16 residues. V gave up 0 bases and J gave up 0 bases, with 9 bases separating them. CDR3 in amino acids: CASSLGGSSTNEKLFF. CDR3 DNA: TGTGCCAGCAGCTTGGGGGGGTCTTCAACTAATGAAAAACTGTTTTTT.

This sequence joins TRBV4-3 and TRBJ1-2, with D possibly matching TRBD1 (5 bases). The CDR3 loop spans 16 amino acids. V gave up 3 bases and J gave up 7 bases, with 21 bases separating them. Looked up from germline, CDR1 is LGHNA and CDR2 is YSLEER. The CDR3 protein is CASSHVGPGPGGGYTF. The CDR3 bases are TGCGCCAGCAGCCATGTGGGACCGGGCCCCGGAGGTGGCTACACCTTC.

V and J are TRBV7-9 and TRBJ1-5; D may be TRBD1 (6 bases). Trimming removed 5 bases at V and 5 bases at J, with 10 bases between. The CDR3 contains 13 residues. The germline CDR1 and CDR2 sequences are SEHNR and FQNEAQ (reference sequence). The CDR3: CASSREGDQPQHF. CDR3 in DNA: TGTGCCAGCAGCCGGGAGGGGGATCAGCCCCAGCATTTT. The variable domain in full, completed from reference TRBV7-9 and TRBJ1-5, reads DTGVSQNPRHKITKRGQNVTFRCDPISEHNRLYWYRQTLGQGPEFLTYFQNEAQLEKSRLLSDRFSAERPKGSFSTLEIQRTEQGDSAMYLCASSREGDQPQHFGDGTRLSIL.

The chain recombines TRBV30 with TRBJ2-2; either TRBD1 or TRBD2 may supply D (5 bases each). Germline V gene data show CDR1 as GTSNPN and CDR2 as SVGIG (reference sequence). This CDR3 is built from 15 residues. V was clipped by 2 bases and J by 5 bases, with 15 bases between them. The CDR3 sequence: CAWSQWSGRTGELFF. CDR3 coding DNA: TGTGCCTGGAGTCAGTGGTCAGGGAGAACCGGGGAGCTGTTTTTT.